The clone carrying this T cell receptor beta chain was counted many times. Both TRBC1 and TRBC2 were covered by a beta constant-region primer of two equimolar oligonucleotides. MiXCR, applied by TCRdb to the UMI-ligation and nested PCR reads, yields one record per CDR3 protein. The sample has 89,000 or so distinct CDR3 sequences, roughly 14% seen once. These data originate in a study of naive and memory T cell subsets. The CDR3 has 14 amino acids. Per germline, CDR1 ENHRY and CDR2 SYGVKD. V was shortened by 10 bases and J by 1 base, with 14 bases between the two germline ends. This clonotype originated in a human donor in good health. The sample comprised central memory CD4+ T cells from blood. This sequence joins TRBV10-3 and TRBJ2-1; the D gene could be TRBD1 or TRBD2 (5 bases each). Here the CDR3 DNA reads TGTGCCACCTGGGACGGGCGTTCCTACAATGAGCAGTTCTTC. Protein product: CATWDGRSYNEQFF.